This T cell receptor (beta chain) is drawn from a study of early T cells in non-severe SARS-CoV-2 infection. The CDR3 has 16 amino acids. V shed 5 bases and J shed 5 bases, with 16 bases lying between them. Germline assignment: CDR1 SEHNR and CDR2 FQNEAQ (reference sequence). TCRdb itself ran the 5' RACE reads through MiXCR, one entry per CDR3 protein. In the table there are 50,000 to 70,000 distinct CDR3 sequences, around 14% of which are singletons. Whole-study findings and limits: The study's VDJdb matching favored anti-spike CD8 responses and missed private and CD4 specificities.

This clonotype has at least ten counts. Its antigen is still unknown. Sample: whole blood, taken at baseline. J is TRBJ1-6 and V is TRBV7-9; D is perhaps TRBD1 (6 bases). The origin of this receptor is an adult who was a healthcare worker with PCR-confirmed SARS-CoV-2 infection or an uninfected control (not recorded which). This chain's CDR3 is CASSRDRTENNSPLHF. For the CDR3, the DNA is TGTGCCAGCAGCCGGGATCGGACAGAAAATAATTCACCCCTCCACTTT.